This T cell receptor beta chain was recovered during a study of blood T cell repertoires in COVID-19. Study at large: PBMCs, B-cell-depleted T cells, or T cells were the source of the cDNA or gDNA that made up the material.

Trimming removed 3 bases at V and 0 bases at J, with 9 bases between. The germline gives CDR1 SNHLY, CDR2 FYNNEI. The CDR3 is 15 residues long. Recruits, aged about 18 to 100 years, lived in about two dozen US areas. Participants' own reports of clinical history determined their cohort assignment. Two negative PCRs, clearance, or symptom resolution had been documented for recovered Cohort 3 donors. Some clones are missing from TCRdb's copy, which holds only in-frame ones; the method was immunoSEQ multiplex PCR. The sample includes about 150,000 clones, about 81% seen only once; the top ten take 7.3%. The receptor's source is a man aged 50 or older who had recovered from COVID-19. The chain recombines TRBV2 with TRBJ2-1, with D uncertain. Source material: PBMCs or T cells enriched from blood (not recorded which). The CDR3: CASSDARVSYNEQFF. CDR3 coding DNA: TGTGCCAGCAGTGACGCCCGAGTCTCCTACAATGAGCAGTTCTTC.